Sequencing of this T cell receptor beta chain was carried out in a study of cytomegalovirus exposure and HLA in healthy donors (dated by TCRdb to 2017 to 2019). Regarding the study in general: An earlier analysis of approximately 640 of the donors reported roughly 300 Gb of sequence data and more than 90 million unique TCR beta sequences from approximately 180 million T cells. A later genetic analysis took genome-wide SNP genotypes for about 55% of the 666 donors and used that subset as a discovery cohort. Using immunosequencing, the study profiled T cell repertoires from 666 subjects and related those repertoires to cytomegalovirus serostatus. On average, roughly 240,000 unique TCR beta nucleotide sequences were sequenced per donor among a few hundred genotyped donors of the cohort, with roughly 18% of those sequences being non-productive. Rather than using new phenotypic data, the later analysis identified candidate immune exposures from TCR beta sequences and from how often those sequences occurred across donors. The number of typed donors differed by locus: about 629-630 for A, B, C, DRB1 and DQB1; 522 for DQA1; 606 for DPA1; and approximately 450 for DPB1. To study patterns of TCR occurrence, a later analysis re-analyzed previously published TCR beta repertoires from 550 to 800 donors and added high-resolution HLA genotyping. The study aimed to test whether cataloging public T cell receptors could reveal signatures of past pathogen exposure. Both class I and class II loci were covered by HLA typing, at four-digit resolution. The genetic ancestry cluster associated with self-reported Caucasian donors included over 65% of the roughly 390 genotyped donors. Five DR-DQ haplotypes were treated as single units for association and clustering because of strong linkage in the cohort. To predict cytomegalovirus infection status, the study combined high-throughput TCR immunosequencing, statistical association of individual TCRs with disease status, and machine learning. In an earlier analysis of around 540 of the donors, high-throughput TCR beta sequencing was used to judge whether each TCR beta V gene segment behaved as functional or pseudogenic. In addition to the first cohort of 666 subjects, a separate validation cohort of some 120 different subjects was used. All discovery cohort repertoires had been generated on a single sequencing platform. Donor age, sex, ethnicity and CMV serostatus were compiled together with the repertoire data. Roughly 300 gigabases of sequencing data and approximately 85 million unique TCR sequences were included in an early release covering 500 to 750 HLA-typed donors. General study outcomes and caveats: A later analysis found that TCR association rates varied across HLA loci, with DRB1 alleles showing the most associated TCRs and HLA-C alleles the fewest. Correlated functional status among segregating V segments might reflect linkage disequilibrium, but an unknown experimental factor could not be ruled out. Some IMGT-functional V segments, including TRBV6-2 and TRBV6-3, could not be told apart with the 87-base-pair reads, so those segments were excluded. HLA typing was unavailable for some donors at each locus, so association tests used only the typed subset. In a later genetic analysis, fewer N-insertions in productive TCRs were reported among donors in an Asian-associated ancestry cluster than the roughly 700-donor mean. When HLA alleles, especially DR and DQ, strongly co-occurred, attributing TCR associations to individual alleles was difficult. It was suggested by the authors that the approach could potentially be generalized to other disease states and immunological phenotypes. Cytomegalovirus status was reported to be diagnosed by the classifier with high specificity and sensitivity in both the original and validation cohorts. A further reported finding was that TCR beta sequences accurately predicted the HLA-A and HLA-B alleles for most subjects in the first cohort. V-gene and J-gene trimming of TCR beta chains was associated with a missense DCLRE1C variant in a later genetic analysis, and the association was replicated in an independent cohort. In a later analysis, around 15,000 TCR beta sequences were associated with specific HLA alleles at a false discovery rate of 0.05. For the cohort, immune exposure information was limited to CMV serostatus. The cohort was sequenced for TCR beta chains only, and without alpha or paired-chain data the features that could be detected were limited. The study listed around 160 TCR beta chains as associated with cytomegalovirus. In vitro tests confirmed that a few of the cytomegalovirus-associated TCR beta chains recognize cytomegalovirus antigens. In an earlier analysis of under 600 of the donors, most TCR beta V segments were observed in productive rearrangements about 87% or about 30% of the time, broadly matching IMGT annotations. Most TCR sequences were seen in very few donors, while some public TCRs were found in many individuals. Several of the top co-occurrence clusters appeared to be linked to parvovirus B19, influenza, CMV and Epstein-Barr virus, according to a later analysis. In a later analysis, HLA-associated TCR beta chains showed more clonal expansion and lower generation probabilities than non-associated chains that were equally common. A group of highly shared sequence variants was considered likely to be a technical artifact of the sequencing pipeline. Most CMV-associated TCR beta chains appeared to be HLA-restricted in a later analysis, and the HLA associations seemed to be driven largely by CMV exposure. Over 15 rarely observed V segments, including chromosome 9 orphons, were excluded from the earlier analysis of approximately 500 of the donors because counts were too low. Presence/absence analyses assumed roughly uniform sequencing depth across donors, an assumption that may not hold.

In regard to this clone: Its antigen target is currently unknown. There are no base qualities to consult, and no much larger clone falls within one base.

The CDR3, cysteine through phenylalanine, is 12 amino acids long. The CDR3 DNA has 36 bases and is translated from base 1. Taken from the germline V gene, the CDR1 and CDR2 loops are MDHEN and SYDVKM. V is cut by 6 bases and J by 10 bases, and the space between the germline ends is 15 bases. Receptor libraries were prepared by the immunoSEQ multiplex PCR assay. The multiplex PCR relied on a mix of 60 forward primers for TCR Vbeta segments and 13 reverse primers for TCR Jbeta segments. The CDR3 region of rearranged TCR beta genes was amplified from genomic DNA by a multiplex PCR assay. The amplified TCR beta libraries were sequenced on the Illumina HiSeq System as 87-base-pair reads. Concerning the study's data processing: In a later analysis, tens of millions of unique TCR beta chains were counted across the 666 repertoires, and roughly 10 million of these chains were shared by at least two donors. Raw reads were error-corrected and collapsed into unique sequences with a nearest-neighbor algorithm that merged closely related sequences to remove PCR and sequencing errors. V, D and J gene segments were assigned by aligning CDR3 sequences to IMGT reference sequences. Each retained sequence needed at least a six-nucleotide match to both a V gene segment and a J gene segment. Rearrangements were called productive when the CDR3 lacked stop codons and stayed in frame with V and J; all others were non-productive. Following IMGT convention, CDR3 was defined as the stretch from the second conserved V-encoded cysteine to the conserved J-encoded phenylalanine. In an earlier analysis of around 540 of the donors, sequences lacking an unambiguous match to a single V gene segment were excluded. An earlier analysis of a few hundred of the donors called V segments functional above 56.7% productive rearrangements and segregating when the between-donor standard deviation exceeded 5%. A statistical classification framework was built for diagnosing cytomegalovirus status from the catalog of TCR beta chain sequences. V and J gene assignment, in a later analysis, came from comparing TCR nucleotide sequences with IMGT/GENE-DB human TR gene sequences. In a later analysis, CDR3 sequences and most-parsimonious VDJ recombination scenarios were assigned using the TCRdist pipeline. In a later analysis, each TCR beta chain was defined by its CDR3 amino acid sequence together with its V-gene family, and reads lacking a unique V-gene family were excluded. To address suspected cross-contamination and a sequencing artifact, a later analysis removed roughly 640 highly shared, low-generation-probability nucleotide sequences. For each public chain, a later analysis derived a clonal expansion index from normalized ranks of inferred template counts within each repertoire. A later analysis computed generation probabilities with a VDJ recombination model fitted to out-of-frame rearrangements, and checked the results against IGoR. Hypergeometric tests were used in a later analysis to score TCR-TCR, TCR-HLA and TCR-CMV co-occurrence, with a repertoire-size bias correction applied to the TCR pairs. In a later analysis, false discovery rates were estimated by permuting HLA or CMV assignments 20 times. In a later analysis, co-occurring TCRs were grouped using DBSCAN, and TCRdist sequence similarity was added for clustering within HLA-allele-positive subsets. Repertoires with fewer than 30,000 or more than 120,000 public chains, plus five repertoires with anomalous nucleotide sharing, were excluded from co-occurrence clustering. The source is immuneACCESS, and TCRdb retained only in-frame sequences with V and J called. Part of the clones is not carried over; for the studies checked, unresolved V genes explain less than half of this, and the remainder is unexplained. That table is the source of V, J and clone size, and D and trimming were worked out from the DNA. The table for this sample lists over 80,000 clones; roughly four fifths of them were counted only once. Together, the top ten hold around 3.8% of the sample.

In total, about 650 healthy bone marrow donors made up the cohort. Cohort members were all nominally healthy when sampled, although unrecorded immune exposures were likely present. The donor was CMV seronegative and belonged to the group of over 300 seronegative cohort members. Every donor gave a peripheral blood sample, and the peripheral blood mononuclear cells from that sample were used for TCR beta sequencing. The Qiagen DNeasy Blood Extraction Kit was used to extract genomic DNA from the blood cell samples. The rearrangement combines TRBV28 with TRBJ1-2, and possibly TRBD1, on 6 matching bases. The sample taken for sequencing was PBMCs. The TCR sequence derives from a man aged 50 to 59 in good health and CMV-seronegative. The nucleotides read TGTGCCAGCAGACTTGGGGGGGCGGACTACACCTTC. Translation gives CASRLGGADYTF.